The entry below gives a single TCR beta chain sequence along with its context. No antigen is known for it. Base qualities are not at hand, and no much larger clone is one base apart. Synthetic TCR analog templates were spiked into each PCR so that absolute template abundance could be estimated from read counts. Using the immunoSEQ assay, TCRbeta CDR3 regions were amplified from genomic DNA with bias-controlled V and J gene primers. Rearranged TCRbeta segments were sequenced at approximately 20X coverage. In the authors' own workflow: Clustering was used to correct sequencing errors, and CDR3s were annotated against IMGT so that V, D and J genes could be assigned. Out-of-frame and stop-codon sequences were excluded, and only productive TCRbeta rearrangements were used in downstream analyses. To compute clonality, Shannon entropy was normalized by the log of the number of unique productive sequences and then subtracted from one. Clones differing between time points or between blood and tumor were identified using Fisher's exact test with Benjamini-Hochberg correction, with an adjusted p below 0.01 applied as the threshold. What TCRdb holds here is the immuneACCESS table cut down to in-frame rearrangements. Part of the clones is not present; checked against another copy, under half of the missing clones reflect an unresolved V gene, and the others are unexplained. That table is the source of V, J and clone size, and D and trimming were worked out from the DNA. This sample lists about 30,000 clones; roughly three quarters were detected once. The ten largest clones add up to 3% to 4% of the sample.

This entry comes from a study of PD-L1 blockade in urothelial cancer (dated by TCRdb to about 2017). About the full investigation: Therapy was started in about 2014 for all patients, and atezolizumab 1,200 mg was administered intravenously every 3 weeks. Twenty-five of 29 patients were identified as males with urothelial cancer of bladder origin, and a prior smoking history was reported by 18 of 29 patients. An ECOG performance status of 0 or 1 was recorded for the patients, and 0 to 3 prior chemotherapy regimens had been received by the patients. Blood samples were analyzed 3 weeks after the start of treatment (second dose) and 6 weeks after the start of treatment. Blood samples yielded a median of roughly 150,000 T cells and more than 80,000 unique TCRs, with median clonality approximately 0.08. The study, an exploratory multi-omic analysis, examined somatic, immune and clinical correlates of response to PD-L1 blockade with atezolizumab in urothelial cancer. Pretreatment tumor samples, along with matched peripheral blood serially collected before and after atezolizumab treatment, were subjected to TCR sequencing. Durable clinical benefit meant progression-free survival longer than 6 months, and TCR features were also tested against progression-free and overall survival. Whole exome sequencing and RNA sequencing of pretreatment tumors were performed alongside TCR sequencing in the same patients. Durable clinical benefit was achieved by nine patients but not by the remaining 20. Twenty-nine patients had pretreatment blood TCR-seq, roughly 25 had at least one posttreatment blood collection, and roughly 25 had tumor TCR-seq. Broad study findings and their caveats: Because the sample size was small (n of about 27) and many of the analyses were exploratory, the results are meant to be hypothesis-generating. A pretreatment peripheral blood TCR clonality below the median was linked to improved progression-free and overall survival. Greater expansion of tumor-associated TCR clones in peripheral blood 3 weeks after the start of treatment was observed in patients with durable benefit (n ≈ 24, p = 0.022).

The meaning of the sample's time point label: peripheral blood 6 weeks after treatment start. A total of 29 patients with locally advanced or metastatic urothelial carcinoma, treated at Memorial Sloan Kettering on a trial protocol, made up the cohort. Peripheral blood mononuclear cells were collected from each patient pretreatment and during treatment, giving between 1 and 8 total time points per patient. The Qiagen DNeasy Blood extraction kit was used to purify genomic DNA from total PBMCs and tumor samples. Collected pretreatment and during treatment, PBMCs were isolated and stored as previously described. V ends up 6 bases short and J 3 bases short, with an unmatched junction base count of 8. The CDR3 runs 15 amino acids, cysteine and phenylalanine included. Here the CDR3 DNA is all that survives: 45 bases in frame from base 1. CDR1 MGHDK and CDR2 SYGVNS were looked up in the germline V gene.

The source is a man between 65 and 85 years old with urothelial cancer. Sequencing was performed on PBMCs, taken around atezolizumab (anti-PD-L1) treatment. Here the chain combines TRBV25-1 and TRBJ2-5; 9 central nucleotides agree with TRBD1. In nucleotides, the sequence is TGTGCCAGCAGCCCACCGGGACAGGGTGAAGAGACCCAGTACTTC. This encodes CASSPPGQGEETQYF. With the rest looked up from the reference TRBV25-1 and TRBJ2-5 genes rather than sequenced, the full variable domain is EADIYQTPRYLVIGTGKKITLECSQTMGHDKMYWYQQDPGMELHLIHYSYGVNSTEKGDLSSESTVSRIRTEHFPLTLESARPSHTSQYLCASSPPGQGEETQYFGPGTRLLVL.